A selection of T cell receptor beta chains follows, all from one sample in a study of T cells in Graves' hyperthyroidism and ophthalmopathy. TCRdb re-called the multiplex PCR reads through MiXCR, storing one row per CDR3 protein. The sample lists a few hundred thousand distinct CDR3 sequences, approximately 15% seen once, with around 3.5% in the top ten. Input material: blood. These receptors were obtained from a woman in her forties with Graves' ophthalmopathy. Both conserved end residues are trimmed from each CDR3.

CDR3: ASSLKVYIAGAKDTQY
V: TRBV7-8
J: TRBJ2-3

CDR3: ASSFYSYGYT
V: TRBV28
J: TRBJ1-2

CDR3: ASSLFGTKNIQY
V: TRBV3-1
J: TRBJ2-4

CDR3: ASSQGLGLAGGTGELF
V: TRBV3-1
J: TRBJ2-2

CDR3: SAGTSGAFKEQY
V: TRBV20-1
J: TRBJ2-7

CDR3: ASSEGQGDNEKLF
V: TRBV2
J: TRBJ1-4

CDR3: SAFEGGRGLDTQY
V: TRBV20-1
J: TRBJ2-3

CDR3: AWSESGEQPQH
V: TRBV30
J: TRBJ1-5

CDR3: ASSVAGRGETQY
V: TRBV9
J: TRBJ2-5

CDR3: ASSWEGTSGNSTDTQY
V: TRBV7-8
J: TRBJ2-3

CDR3: ASTDRTNEKLF
V: TRBV2
J: TRBJ1-4

CDR3: ASSQDTSPGGRTGELF
V: TRBV3-1
J: TRBJ2-2

CDR3: ASSLVAVSHTPQY
V: TRBV7-2
J: TRBJ2-3

CDR3: ASSGGDSNQPQH
V: TRBV19
J: TRBJ1-5

CDR3: SASHGGAGGTDTQY
V: TRBV20-1
J: TRBJ2-3

CDR3: ASSLSGTGIYEQY
V: TRBV5-1
J: TRBJ2-7